These 11 T cell receptor beta chains were all obtained from the same sample, sequenced in a study of cytomegalovirus exposure and HLA in healthy donors. The PCR made use of 60 Vbeta and 13 Jbeta primers. Sequencing used immunoSEQ multiplex PCR; TCRdb keeps in-frame clones, though not all of them. Of about 130,000 clones listed, around 80% are singletons. Sequencing was done on a sample of PBMCs. These receptors were collected from a man aged 25 to 40 in good health and CMV-seropositive.

This clone has only one observation. The rearrangement joins TRBV11-3 to TRBJ2-6; 9 nucleotides agree with TRBD1. Trimming cost V 5 bases and J 0 bases; bases outside gene matches: 8. The CDR3 length is 18 residues. Germline V gene sequence: CDR1 SGHNT, CDR2 YENEEA. In DNA form, the CDR3 reads TGTGCCAGCAGCCCCGGGACAGGGTTTCGCTCTGGGGCCAACGTCCTGACTTTC. Its translation: CASSPGTGFRSGANVLTF.

This sequence joins TRBV7-6 and TRBJ1-5; D is ambiguous. V was cut by 6 bases and J by 5 bases, with 14 bases left in between. The germline V gene encodes CDR1 SGHVS and CDR2 FNYEAQ. The CDR3 runs 14 residues. The CDR3 loop is CASSNGGEHQPQHF. The CDR3 region has the DNA TGTGCCAGCAGTAACGGCGGGGAACATCAGCCCCAGCATTTT.

The chain has TRBV6-4 and TRBJ2-3, with 10 positions matching TRBD1. V lost 5 bases to trimming and J lost 2 bases; unmatched junction nucleotides: 4. This CDR3 comprises 15 residues. Germline values: CDR1 MRHNA, CDR2 SNTAGT. The chain's CDR3 is CASSTGTGDTDTQYF. CDR3 bases: TGTGCCAGCAGTACCGGGACAGGGGACACAGATACGCAGTATTTT.

Notes on this clone: At the DNA level, this CDR3 is encoded by other sequences in the same sample as well. The CDR3 nucleotides are TGTGCCAGCAGCTTGAGGGTCAATCAGCCCCAGCATTTT. Protein: CASSLRVNQPQHF. The chain has TRBV7-2 and TRBJ1-5; D call uncertain. The CDR3 sequence is 13 residues long. Looked up from germline, CDR1 is SGHTA and CDR2 is FQGNSA. V lost 3 bases and J lost 3, with 6 bases in between. Full variable domain (remainder filled in from reference TRBV7-2 and TRBJ1-5): GAGVSQSPSNKVTEKGKDVELRCDPISGHTALYWYRQSLGQGLEFLIYFQGNSAPDKSGLPSDRFSAERTGGSVSTLTIQRTQQEDSAVYLCASSLRVNQPQHFGDGTRLSIL.

The count of this clone is one. The rearrangement uses TRBV6-1 and TRBJ1-1; 7 nucleotides line up with TRBD1. From germline, CDR1 is MNHNS and CDR2 SASEGT. This CDR3 is built from 13 residues. The V segment lost 10 bases and the J segment 5 bases; nucleotides outside the gene matches: 10. CDR3 DNA sequence: TGTGCCACCCATACAGGGGCGAGTACTGAAGCTTTCTTT. As protein: CATHTGASTEAFF.

This sequence joins TRBV7-8 and TRBJ2-7; TRBD2 aligns across 7 bases. CDR3 size: 16 residues. J lost 0 bases, V lost 1 base, and 6 bases had no gene match. In germline, CDR1 is SGHVS, CDR2 FQNEAQ. In DNA, the CDR3 is TGTGCCAGCAGCTTAGTGCAGGCTAGCGGCTCCTACGAGCAGTACTTC. It translates to CASSLVQASGSYEQYF.

The V gene is TRBV7-2, the J gene TRBJ2-1; 10 positions match TRBD1. The germline V gene encodes CDR1 SGHTA and CDR2 FQGNSA. V lost 0 bases, J lost 4 bases, and 6 bases stayed unmatched. This CDR3 comprises 17 residues. CDR3 in amino acids: CASSLATGGLSYNEQFF. DNA of the CDR3: TGTGCCAGCAGCTTAGCGACAGGGGGCCTATCTTACAATGAGCAGTTCTTC.

The CDR3 spells CASTVNSGITDTQYF. CDR3 bases: TGTGCCAGCACCGTTAATTCGGGAATAACAGATACGCAGTATTTT. The chain employs TRBV7-2 and TRBJ2-3, with a weak D call TRBD2 (5 bases). V lost 7 bases and J 3 bases, leaving 17 bases between the germline ends. Germline V gene lookup returns CDR1 SGHTA and CDR2 FQGNSA. The CDR3 runs 15 residues.

V gene TRBV5-4 combines with J gene TRBJ1-5, with D perhaps TRBD1 (6 bases). V was cut by 2 bases and J by 6 bases, with 9 bases left in between. Germline CDR1 reads SGHNT; CDR2 reads YYREEE (reference sequence). This CDR3 region has 13 residues. Here the CDR3 DNA reads TGTGCCAGCAGCTTAGGGGGTGGTCAGCCCCAGCATTTT. Translated, it gives CASSLGGGQPQHF.

This chain uses TRBV19 with TRBJ1-2, with a weak D call TRBD1 (5 bases). Trimming shortened V by 3 bases and J by 6 bases, and 11 bases separated the two germline ends. CDR1 and CDR2 from the germline V gene are LNHDA and SQIVND (reference sequence). The CDR3 covers 13 residues. CDR3 coding DNA: TGTGCCAGTAGTATTTCCAGGGAAGATGGCTACACCTTC. Translating gives CASSISREDGYTF.

The chain joins TRBV7-3 to TRBJ2-1; TRBD2 agrees at 14 bases. The CDR3 length is 16 residues. Germline-derived CDR1 and CDR2 are SGHTA and FQGTGA. Trimming at V came to 6 bases and at J to 6 bases, leaving 7 bases not matched to a gene. The CDR3 loop reads CASSPGLAGEINEQFF. The DNA for the CDR3 is TGTGCCAGCAGTCCGGGACTAGCGGGAGAGATCAATGAGCAGTTCTTC.